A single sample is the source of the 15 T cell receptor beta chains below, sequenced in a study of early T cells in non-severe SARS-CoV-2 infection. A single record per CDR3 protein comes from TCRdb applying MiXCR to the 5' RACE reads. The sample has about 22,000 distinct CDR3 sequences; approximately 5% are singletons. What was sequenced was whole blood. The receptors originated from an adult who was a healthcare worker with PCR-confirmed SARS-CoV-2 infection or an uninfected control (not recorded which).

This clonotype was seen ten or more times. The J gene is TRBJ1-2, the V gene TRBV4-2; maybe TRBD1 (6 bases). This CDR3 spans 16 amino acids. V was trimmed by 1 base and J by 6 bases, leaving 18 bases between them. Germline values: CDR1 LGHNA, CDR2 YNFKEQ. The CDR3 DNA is TGTGCCAGCAGCCAAGGCGCTCCAGGGGATCGTGATGGCTACACCTTC. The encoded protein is CASSQGAPGDRDGYTF.

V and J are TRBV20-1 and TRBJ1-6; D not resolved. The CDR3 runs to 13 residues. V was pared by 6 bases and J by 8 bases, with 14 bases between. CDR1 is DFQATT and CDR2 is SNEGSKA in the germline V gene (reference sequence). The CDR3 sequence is CSAYSGGDSPLHF. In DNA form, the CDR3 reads TGCAGTGCCTACAGCGGCGGAGATTCACCCCTCCACTTT.

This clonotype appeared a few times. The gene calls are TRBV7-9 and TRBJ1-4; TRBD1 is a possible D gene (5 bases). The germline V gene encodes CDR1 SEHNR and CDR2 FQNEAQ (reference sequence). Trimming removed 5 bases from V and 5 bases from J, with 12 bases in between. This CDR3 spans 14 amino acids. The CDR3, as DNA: TGTGCCAGCAGCCCGGGACTGAGGAATGAAAAACTGTTTTTT. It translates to CASSPGLRNEKLFF.

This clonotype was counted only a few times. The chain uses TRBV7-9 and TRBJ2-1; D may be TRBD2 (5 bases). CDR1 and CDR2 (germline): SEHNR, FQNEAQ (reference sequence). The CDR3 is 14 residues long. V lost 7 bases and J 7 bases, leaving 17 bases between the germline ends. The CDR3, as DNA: TGTGCCAGCATCCGTCCCGAGGGATCGAATGAGCAGTTCTTC. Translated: CASIRPEGSNEQFF.

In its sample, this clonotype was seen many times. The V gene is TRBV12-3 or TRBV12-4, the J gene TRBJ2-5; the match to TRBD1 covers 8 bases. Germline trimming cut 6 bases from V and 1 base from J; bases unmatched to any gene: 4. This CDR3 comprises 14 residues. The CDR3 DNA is TGTGCCAGCAGCCTGGGACAGGTCCAAGAGACCCAGTACTTC. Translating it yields CASSLGQVQETQYF.

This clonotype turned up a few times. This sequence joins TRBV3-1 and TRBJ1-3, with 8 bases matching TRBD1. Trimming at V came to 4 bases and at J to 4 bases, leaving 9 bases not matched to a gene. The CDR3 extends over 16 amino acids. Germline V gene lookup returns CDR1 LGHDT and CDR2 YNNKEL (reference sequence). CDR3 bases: TGTGCCAGCAGCCGGGAACGGACAGGGCTAGGAAACACCATATATTTT. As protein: CASSRERTGLGNTIYF.

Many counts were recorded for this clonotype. CDR3 loop: CASSLGSYGYTF. The CDR3 DNA reads as TGTGCCAGCAGCTTAGGGTCCTATGGCTACACCTTC. V gene TRBV7-8 combines with J gene TRBJ1-2, with D hard to call. Deletions cut 1 base from V and 4 bases from J, with 4 bases between. CDR3 length: 12 amino acids. In germline, CDR1 is SGHVS, CDR2 FQNEAQ.

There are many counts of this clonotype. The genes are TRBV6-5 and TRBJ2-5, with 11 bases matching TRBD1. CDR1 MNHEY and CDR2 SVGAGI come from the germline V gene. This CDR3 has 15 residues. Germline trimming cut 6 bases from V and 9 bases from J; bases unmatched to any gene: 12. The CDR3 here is CASRIRDRGELSQYF. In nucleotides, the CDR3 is TGTGCCAGCAGAATCCGGGACAGGGGGGAATTGTCCCAGTACTTC.

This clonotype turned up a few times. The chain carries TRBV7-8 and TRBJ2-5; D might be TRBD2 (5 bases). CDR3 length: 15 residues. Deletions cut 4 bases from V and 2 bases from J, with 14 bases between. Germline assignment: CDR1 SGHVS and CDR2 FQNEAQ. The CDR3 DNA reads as TGTGCCAGCAGCTCGCGGACTCAGCAGCAAGAGACCCAGTACTTC. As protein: CASSSRTQQQETQYF.

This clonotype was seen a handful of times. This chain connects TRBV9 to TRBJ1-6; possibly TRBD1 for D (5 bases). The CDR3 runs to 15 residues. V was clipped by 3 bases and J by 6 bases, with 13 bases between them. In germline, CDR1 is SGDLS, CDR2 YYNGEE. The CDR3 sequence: CASSGRDGGNSPLHF. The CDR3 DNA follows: TGTGCCAGCAGCGGACGGGACGGTGGTAATTCACCCCTCCACTTT. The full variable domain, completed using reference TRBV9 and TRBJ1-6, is DSGVTQTPKHLITATGQRVTLRCSPRSGDLSVYWYQQSLDQGLQFLIQYYNGEERAKGNILERFSAQQFPDLHSELNLSSLELGDSALYFCASSGRDGGNSPLHFGNGTRLTVT.

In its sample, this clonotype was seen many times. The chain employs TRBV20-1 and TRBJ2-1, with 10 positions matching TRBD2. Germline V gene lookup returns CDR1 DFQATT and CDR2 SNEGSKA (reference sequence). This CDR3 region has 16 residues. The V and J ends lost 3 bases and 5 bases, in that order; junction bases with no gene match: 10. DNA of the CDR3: TGCAGTGCTAGTGGTGGGGCTAGCGGGAGCCACAATGAGCAGTTCTTC. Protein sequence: CSASGGASGSHNEQFF.

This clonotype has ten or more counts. The CDR3 protein is CASRGRSGDGYTF. CDR3 DNA sequence: TGTGCCAGCAGAGGACGATCAGGGGATGGCTACACCTTC. The chain links TRBV6-6 to TRBJ1-2; tentatively, D is TRBD1 (6 bases). The V end lost 6 bases, the J end lost 6 bases, and 14 bases lay between the germline ends. CDR1 and CDR2 from the germline V gene are MNHNY and SVGAGI (reference sequence). The CDR3 length is 13 residues.

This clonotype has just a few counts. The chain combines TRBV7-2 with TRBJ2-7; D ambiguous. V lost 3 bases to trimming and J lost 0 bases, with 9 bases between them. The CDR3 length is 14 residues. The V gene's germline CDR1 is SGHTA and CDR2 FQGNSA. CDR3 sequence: CASSLDGASYEQYF. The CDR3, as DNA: TGTGCCAGCAGCTTGGACGGAGCCTCCTACGAGCAGTACTTC.

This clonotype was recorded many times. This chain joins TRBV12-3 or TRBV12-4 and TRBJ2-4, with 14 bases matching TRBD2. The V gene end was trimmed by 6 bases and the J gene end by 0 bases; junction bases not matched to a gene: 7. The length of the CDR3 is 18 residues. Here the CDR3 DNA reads TGTGCCAGCAGCTCCGGACTAGCGGGGGGACTAGCCAAAAACATTCAGTACTTC. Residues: CASSSGLAGGLAKNIQYF.

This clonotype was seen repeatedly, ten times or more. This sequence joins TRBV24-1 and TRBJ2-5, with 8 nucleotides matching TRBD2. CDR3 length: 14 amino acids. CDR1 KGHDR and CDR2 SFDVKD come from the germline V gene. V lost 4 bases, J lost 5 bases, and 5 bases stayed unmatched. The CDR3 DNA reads TGTGCCACCAGTGACAGACTAGCGATTGAGACCCAGTACTTC. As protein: CATSDRLAIETQYF.